These 18 T cell receptor beta chains came from one sample sequenced in a study of cytomegalovirus exposure and HLA in healthy donors. The primer mix had 60 Vbeta and 13 Jbeta primers. Generated by immunoSEQ multiplex PCR, the TCRdb table keeps only in-frame clones and is missing some. This sample has around 150,000 clones, with around 76% found just once. The sequenced material came from PBMCs. Every receptor here comes from a middle-aged man in good health and CMV-seropositive.

This chain uses TRBV23-1 with TRBJ1-3; 9 bases are shared with TRBD1. TRBV23-1 is annotated as an ORF whose role is uncertain. This CDR3 is built from 18 residues. The V gene end was trimmed by 4 bases and the J gene end by 7 bases; junction bases not matched to a gene: 17. The DNA of the CDR3 is TGCGCCAGCAGTCCGAGGGGAGACCGGGACAGGGTGACTAACACCATATATTTT. This gives the protein CASSPRGDRDRVTNTIYF.

This chain connects TRBV4-3 to TRBJ2-7; TRBD1 matches at 9 bases. CDR1 LGHNA and CDR2 YSLEER come from the germline V gene. The junction had 9 bases not matched to a gene; V was cut back by 4 bases and J by 5 bases. This CDR3 is built from 15 residues. The CDR3 sequence is CASSRSAGQGHEQYF. CDR3 nucleotide sequence: TGCGCCAGCAGCCGGTCCGCGGGACAGGGCCACGAGCAGTACTTC.

The genes are TRBV5-1 and TRBJ2-5; D unresolved. This CDR3 has 14 amino acids. Germline V gene data show CDR1 as SGHRS and CDR2 as YFSETQ. Trimming pared 1 base from V and 0 bases from J, leaving 7 bases between. The CDR3 loop is CASSLNNNQETQYF. CDR3 in DNA: TGCGCCAGCAGCTTGAACAACAACCAAGAGACCCAGTACTTC.

This clone occurred a few times. This chain connects TRBV4-3 to TRBJ2-2; 12 bases align to TRBD1. The CDR3 consists of 17 residues. Germline V CDR1 and CDR2: LGHNA, YSLEER. V shed 4 bases and J 2 bases; nucleotides not matched to a gene: 5. CDR3 nucleotides: TGCGCCAGCAGCCCGATTGGGACAGGGGGCAACACCGGGGAGCTGTTTTTT. This sequence encodes CASSPIGTGGNTGELFF.

This clone was recorded once. Germline is not matched at one junction end, which may reflect a read error. The rearrangement joins TRBV7-7 to TRBJ2-7; a weak D match, TRBD1 (6 bases). The CDR3 extends over 14 amino acids. Per germline, CDR1 SSHAT and CDR2 FNYEAQ (reference sequence). The CDR3 sequence: CASSLGTNSYEQYF. The CDR3 DNA reads TGTGCTAGCAGCCTTGGGACAAACTCCTACGAGCAGTACTTC. Based on the CDR3 plus reference TRBV7-7 and TRBJ2-7, the full variable domain is GAGVSQSPRYKVTKRGQDVTLRCDPISSHATLYWYQQALGQGPEFLTYFNYEAQPDKSGLPSDRFSAERPEGSISTLTIQRTEQRDSAMYRCASSLGTNSYEQYFGPGTRLTVT.

The chain has TRBV4-2 and TRBJ1-1; tentatively, D is TRBD1 (6 bases). CDR3 length: 13 residues. Trimming left V 6 bases short and J 5 bases short, with 13 bases between. CDR1 and CDR2 from the germline V gene are LGHNA and YNFKEQ. Written as DNA, the CDR3 is TGTGCCAGCAGAGGGGGGGTAGGAACTGAAGCTTTCTTT. The encoded protein is CASRGGVGTEAFF.

The J gene is TRBJ2-1, the V gene TRBV6-5, with 8 bases matching TRBD2. Looked up from germline, CDR1 is MNHEY and CDR2 is SVGAGI. With 8 bases clipped from V and 2 bases from J, the junction kept 5 bases outside the gene matches. The CDR3 spans 14 residues. Here the CDR3 reads CASSAGATYNEQFF. CDR3 bases: TGTGCCAGCTCAGCGGGGGCCACCTACAATGAGCAGTTCTTC.

This rearrangement joins TRBV4-3 to TRBJ2-7; 12 bases are a match to TRBD1. V gave up 5 bases and J gave up 9 bases; unmatched junction bases: 5. Germline values: CDR1 LGHNA, CDR2 YSLEER. The CDR3 covers 13 residues. The CDR3 DNA follows: TGCGCCAGCAGCGGGACAGGGGGCTTCGGGCAGTACTTC. Protein: CASSGTGGFGQYF.

The gene calls are TRBV4-3 and TRBJ2-1, with TRBD2 as a possible D gene (5 bases). The V end lost 1 base, the J end lost 7 bases, and 11 bases lay between the germline ends. Germline CDR1 reads LGHNA; CDR2 reads YSLEER. This CDR3 spans 14 amino acids. This CDR3 reads CASSQVGGRNEQFF. CDR3 coding DNA: TGCGCCAGCAGCCAAGTCGGAGGTAGGAATGAGCAGTTCTTC.

V and J are TRBV28 and TRBJ1-4, with TRBD1 matching over 7 bases. The CDR3 contains 15 residues. Germline-derived CDR1 and CDR2 are MDHEN and SYDVKM. V lost 6 bases, J lost 6 bases, and 10 bases stayed unmatched. The DNA for the CDR3 is TGTGCCAGCAGCGAGAGGGGGCCAGTAGATGAAAAACTGTTTTTT. It is translated as CASSERGPVDEKLFF.

V and J are TRBV6-5 and TRBJ2-7; 9 bases align to TRBD2. Germline V gene sequence: CDR1 MNHEY, CDR2 SVGAGI. V dropped 4 bases and J dropped 0; count of bases not matched to a gene: 7. The CDR3 has 16 residues. CDR3 bases: TGTGCCAGCAGTTTTAGCGGGGGAACCTTCTCCTACGAGCAGTACTTC. Protein product: CASSFSGGTFSYEQYF.

The rearrangement uses TRBV5-1 and TRBJ2-2, with a weak D call TRBD1 (7 bases). Trimming cost V 0 bases and J 3 bases, with 15 bases left between them. Germline CDR1 reads SGHRS; CDR2 reads YFSETQ. CDR3 length equals 17 residues. CDR3 region: CASSLGLGGGYTGELFF. The CDR3 nucleotides read TGCGCCAGCAGCTTGGGGCTTGGAGGGGGCTACACCGGGGAGCTGTTTTTT.

The chain carries TRBV10-3 and TRBJ1-4; D is unclear. In germline, CDR1 is ENHRY, CDR2 SYGVKD. This CDR3 spans 13 amino acids. The V end was cut by 3 bases, the J end by 5 bases, with 7 bases between. The CDR3 spells CAISELRNEKLFF. As DNA, the CDR3 is TGTGCCATCAGTGAACTACGGAATGAAAAACTGTTTTTT.

This clone was counted a single time. The rearrangement links TRBV2 to TRBJ1-1; D remains unclear. Germline-derived CDR1 and CDR2 are SNHLY and FYNNEI. The ends were cut back, 7 bases at V and 3 bases at J, with 12 bases in the middle. CDR3 size: 13 residues. CDR3 sequence reads: CASISLRDTEAFF. The CDR3 DNA reads as TGTGCCAGCATTTCCCTCCGGGACACTGAAGCTTTCTTT.

This clone was counted only a few times. The rearrangement links TRBV5-4 to TRBJ2-5, with no clear D. This CDR3 contains 13 residues. With 0 bases removed from V and 2 bases from J, the gap between germline ends came to 5 bases. Germline V gene lookup returns CDR1 SGHNT and CDR2 YYREEE (reference sequence). CDR3 sequence reads: CASSLGLQETQYF. The CDR3 DNA is TGTGCCAGCAGCTTGGGACTTCAAGAGACCCAGTACTTC.

The sample holds a few counts of this clone. The V and J genes are TRBV6-5 and TRBJ1-2, with TRBD1 matching over 7 bases. The CDR3 consists of 14 residues. With 6 bases clipped from V and 3 bases from J, the junction kept 7 bases outside the gene matches. Looked up from germline, CDR1 is MNHEY and CDR2 is SVGAGI. CDR3 DNA: TGTGCCAGCAGACCCCGAGGGGGCGACTATGGCTACACCTTC. Its translation is CASRPRGGDYGYTF.

This chain connects TRBV27 to TRBJ1-1; maybe TRBD1 (5 bases). The CDR3 loop spans 16 amino acids. V lost 3 bases, J lost 2 bases, and 16 bases lay in between. Germline V gene data show CDR1 as MNHEY and CDR2 as SMNVEV (reference sequence). CDR3 sequence reads: CASSLNHRGRNTEAFF. CDR3 in DNA: TGTGCCAGCAGTTTGAATCATAGGGGCAGAAACACTGAAGCTTTCTTT.

The J gene is TRBJ2-1, the V gene TRBV25-1, with 8 bases that match TRBD2. Germline CDR1 reads MGHDK; CDR2 reads SYGVNS. V shed 3 bases, J shed 9 bases, and the junction held 4 bases outside the gene matches. The CDR3 contains 13 residues. The CDR3 DNA reads TGTGCCAGCAGTGAGCGGGGGGTTGTTGAGCAGTTCTTC. It codes for CASSERGVVEQFF.